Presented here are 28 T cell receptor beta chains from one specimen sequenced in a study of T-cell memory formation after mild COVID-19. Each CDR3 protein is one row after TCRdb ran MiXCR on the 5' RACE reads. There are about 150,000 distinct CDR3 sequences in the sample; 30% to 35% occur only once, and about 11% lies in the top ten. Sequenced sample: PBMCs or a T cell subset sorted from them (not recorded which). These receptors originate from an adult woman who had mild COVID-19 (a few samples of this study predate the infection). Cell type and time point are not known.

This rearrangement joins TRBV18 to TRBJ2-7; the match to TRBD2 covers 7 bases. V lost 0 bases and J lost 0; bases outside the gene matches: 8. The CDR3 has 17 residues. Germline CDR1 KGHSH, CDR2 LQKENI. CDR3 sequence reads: CASSPPRGGLVSYEQYF. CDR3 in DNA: TGTGCCAGCTCACCACCGCGGGGCGGACTAGTCTCCTACGAGCAGTACTTC.

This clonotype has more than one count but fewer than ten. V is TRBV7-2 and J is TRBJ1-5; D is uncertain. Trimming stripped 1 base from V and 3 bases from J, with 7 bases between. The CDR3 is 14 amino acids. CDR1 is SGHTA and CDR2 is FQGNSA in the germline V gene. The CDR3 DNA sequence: TGTGCCAGCAGCTTAGACTACACCAATCAGCCCCAGCATTTT. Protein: CASSLDYTNQPQHF.

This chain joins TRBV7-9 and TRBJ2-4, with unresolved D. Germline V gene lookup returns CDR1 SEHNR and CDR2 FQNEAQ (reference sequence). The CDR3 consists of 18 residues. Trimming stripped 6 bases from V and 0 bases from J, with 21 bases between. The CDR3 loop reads CASRPSAAARTAKNIQYF. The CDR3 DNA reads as TGTGCCAGCAGACCGTCCGCGGCAGCGCGAACAGCCAAAAACATTCAGTACTTC.

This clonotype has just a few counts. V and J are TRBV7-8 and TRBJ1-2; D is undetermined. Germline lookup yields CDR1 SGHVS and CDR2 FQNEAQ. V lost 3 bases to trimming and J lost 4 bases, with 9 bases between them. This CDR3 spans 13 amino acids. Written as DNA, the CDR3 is TGTGCCAGCAGCTTCAGTACGGGCTATGGCTACACCTTC. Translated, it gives CASSFSTGYGYTF.

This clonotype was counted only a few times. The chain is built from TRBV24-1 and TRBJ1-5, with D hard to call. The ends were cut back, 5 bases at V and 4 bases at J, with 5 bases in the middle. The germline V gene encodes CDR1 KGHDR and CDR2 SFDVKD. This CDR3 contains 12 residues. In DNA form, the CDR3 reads TGTGCCACCAGTGCTCAAAATCAGCCCCAGCATTTT. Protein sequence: CATSAQNQPQHF.

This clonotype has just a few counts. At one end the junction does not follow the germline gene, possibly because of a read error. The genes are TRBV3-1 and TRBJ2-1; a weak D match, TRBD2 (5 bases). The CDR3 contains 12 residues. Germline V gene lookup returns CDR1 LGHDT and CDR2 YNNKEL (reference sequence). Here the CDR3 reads CASSLHDYEQFF. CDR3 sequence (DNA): TGTGCCAGCAGCCTCCACGACTATGAACAGTTCTTC.

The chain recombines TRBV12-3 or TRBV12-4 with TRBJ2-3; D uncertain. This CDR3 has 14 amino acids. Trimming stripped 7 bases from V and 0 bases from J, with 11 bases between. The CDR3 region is CASTLRLSTDTQYF. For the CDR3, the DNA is TGTGCCAGCACGCTGAGGTTAAGCACAGATACGCAGTATTTT.

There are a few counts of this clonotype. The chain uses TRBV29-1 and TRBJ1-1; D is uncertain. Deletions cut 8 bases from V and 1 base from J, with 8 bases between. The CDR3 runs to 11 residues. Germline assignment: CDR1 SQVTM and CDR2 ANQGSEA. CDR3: CSSRRNTEAFF. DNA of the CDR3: TGCAGCTCGCGGAGGAACACTGAAGCTTTCTTT.

The CDR3 bases are TGTGCCAGCAGCGTAGTTTTGGGACAGGGCAATCAGCCCCAGCATTTT. It translates to CASSVVLGQGNQPQHF. The rearrangement links TRBV9 to TRBJ1-5; 8 nucleotides agree with TRBD1. Germline-derived CDR1 and CDR2 are SGDLS and YYNGEE. This CDR3 has 16 residues. V was pared by 0 bases and J by 2 bases, with 4 bases of the junction left unmatched. The variable domain in full, completed from reference TRBV9 and TRBJ1-5, reads DSGVTQTPKHLITATGQRVTLRCSPRSGDLSVYWYQQSLDQGLQFLIQYYNGEERAKGNILERFSAQQFPDLHSELNLSSLELGDSALYFCASSVVLGQGNQPQHFGDGTRLSIL.

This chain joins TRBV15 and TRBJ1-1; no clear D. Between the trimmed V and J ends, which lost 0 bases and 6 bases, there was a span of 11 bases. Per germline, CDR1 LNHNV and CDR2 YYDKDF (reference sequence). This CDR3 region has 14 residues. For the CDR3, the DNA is TGTGCCACCAGCAGAGACACATTCCGAGCTGAAGCTTTCTTT. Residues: CATSRDTFRAEAFF.

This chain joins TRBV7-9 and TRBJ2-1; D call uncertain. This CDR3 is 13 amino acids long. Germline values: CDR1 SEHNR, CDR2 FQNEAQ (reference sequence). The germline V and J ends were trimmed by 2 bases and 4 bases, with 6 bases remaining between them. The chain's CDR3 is CASSLPHYNEQFF. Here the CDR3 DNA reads TGTGCCAGCAGCTTACCCCATTACAATGAGCAGTTCTTC.

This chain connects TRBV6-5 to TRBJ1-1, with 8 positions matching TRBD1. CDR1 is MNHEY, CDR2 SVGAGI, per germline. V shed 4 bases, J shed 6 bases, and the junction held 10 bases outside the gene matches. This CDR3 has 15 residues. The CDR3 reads CASSFRGQVGSEAFF. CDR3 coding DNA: TGTGCCAGCAGTTTCCGGGGACAGGTAGGGTCTGAAGCTTTCTTT.

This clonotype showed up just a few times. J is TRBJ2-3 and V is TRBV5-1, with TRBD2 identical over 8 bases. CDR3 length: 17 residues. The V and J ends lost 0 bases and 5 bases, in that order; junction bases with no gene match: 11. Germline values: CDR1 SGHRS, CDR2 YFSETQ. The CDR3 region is CASSLGLAGSVQDTQYF. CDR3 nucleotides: TGCGCCAGCAGCTTGGGATTAGCGGGGAGTGTTCAAGATACGCAGTATTTT.

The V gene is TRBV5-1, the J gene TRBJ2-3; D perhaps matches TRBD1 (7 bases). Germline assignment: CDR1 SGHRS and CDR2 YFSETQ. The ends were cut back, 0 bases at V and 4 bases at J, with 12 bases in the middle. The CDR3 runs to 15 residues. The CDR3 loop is CASSLAGGGSDTQYF. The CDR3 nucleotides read TGCGCCAGCAGCTTGGCCGGAGGGGGCTCAGATACGCAGTATTTT.

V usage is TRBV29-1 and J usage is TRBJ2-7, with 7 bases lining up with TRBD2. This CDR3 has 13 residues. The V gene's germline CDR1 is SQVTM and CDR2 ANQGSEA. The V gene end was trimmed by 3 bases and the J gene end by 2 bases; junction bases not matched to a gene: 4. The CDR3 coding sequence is TGCAGCGTTGAGGCTAGCGGAACCTACGAGCAGTACTTC. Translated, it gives CSVEASGTYEQYF.

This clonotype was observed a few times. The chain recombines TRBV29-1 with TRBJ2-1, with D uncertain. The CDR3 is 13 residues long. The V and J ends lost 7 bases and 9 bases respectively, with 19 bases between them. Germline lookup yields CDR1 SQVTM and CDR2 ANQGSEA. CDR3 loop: CSGSQGSFSEQFF. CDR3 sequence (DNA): TGCAGCGGCAGCCAAGGTAGCTTTAGTGAGCAGTTCTTC.

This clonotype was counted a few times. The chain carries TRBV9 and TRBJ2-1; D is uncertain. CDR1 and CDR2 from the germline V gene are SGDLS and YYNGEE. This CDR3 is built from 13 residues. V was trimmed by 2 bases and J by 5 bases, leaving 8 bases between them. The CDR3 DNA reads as TGTGCCAGCAGCGTTTATATGAACAATGAGCAGTTCTTC. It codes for CASSVYMNNEQFF.

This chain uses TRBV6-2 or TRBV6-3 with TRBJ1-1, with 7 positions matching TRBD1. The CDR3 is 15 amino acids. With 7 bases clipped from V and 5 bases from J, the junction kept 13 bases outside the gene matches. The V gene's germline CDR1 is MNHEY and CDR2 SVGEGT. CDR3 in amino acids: CASIKKTGLGTEAFF. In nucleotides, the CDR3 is TGTGCCAGCATTAAAAAGACAGGGTTGGGGACTGAAGCTTTCTTT.

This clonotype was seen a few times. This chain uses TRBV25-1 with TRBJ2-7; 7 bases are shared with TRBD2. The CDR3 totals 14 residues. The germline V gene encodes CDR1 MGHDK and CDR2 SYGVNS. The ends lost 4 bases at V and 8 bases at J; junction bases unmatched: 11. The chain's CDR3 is CASSAASGRLKQYF. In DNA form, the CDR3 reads TGTGCCAGCAGTGCGGCTAGCGGACGGTTGAAGCAGTACTTC.

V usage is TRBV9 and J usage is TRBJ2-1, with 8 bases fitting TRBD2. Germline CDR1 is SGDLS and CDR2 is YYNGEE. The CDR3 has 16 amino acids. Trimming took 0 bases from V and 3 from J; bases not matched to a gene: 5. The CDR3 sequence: CASSVAASGLYNEQFF. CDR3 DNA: TGTGCCAGCAGCGTAGCGGCTAGCGGGCTCTACAATGAGCAGTTCTTC.

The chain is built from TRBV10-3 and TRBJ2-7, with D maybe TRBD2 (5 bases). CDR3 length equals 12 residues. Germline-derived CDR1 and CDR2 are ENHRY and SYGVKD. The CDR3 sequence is CGKGAVGYEQYF. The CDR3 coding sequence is TGTGGAAAGGGAGCCGTCGGCTACGAGCAGTACTTC.

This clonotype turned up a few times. CDR3 sequence reads: CASSQEWATDTQYF. In DNA form, the CDR3 reads TGTGCCAGCAGCCAAGAATGGGCGACAGATACGCAGTATTTT. The chain uses TRBV14 and TRBJ2-3; D unclear. CDR1 and CDR2 from the germline V gene are SGHDN and FVKESK. This CDR3 spans 14 amino acids. Trimming removed 0 bases from V and 3 bases from J, with 7 bases in between.

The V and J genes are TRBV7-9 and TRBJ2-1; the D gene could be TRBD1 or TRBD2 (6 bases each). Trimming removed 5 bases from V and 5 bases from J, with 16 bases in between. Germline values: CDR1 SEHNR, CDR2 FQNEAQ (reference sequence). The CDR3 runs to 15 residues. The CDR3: CASSRDGGLNNEQFF. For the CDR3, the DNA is TGTGCCAGCAGCCGCGACGGGGGCCTGAACAATGAGCAGTTCTTC. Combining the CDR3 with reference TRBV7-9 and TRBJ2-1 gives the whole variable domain DTGVSQNPRHKITKRGQNVTFRCDPISEHNRLYWYRQTLGQGPEFLTYFQNEAQLEKSRLLSDRFSAERPKGSFSTLEIQRTEQGDSAMYLCASSRDGGLNNEQFFGPGTRLTVL.

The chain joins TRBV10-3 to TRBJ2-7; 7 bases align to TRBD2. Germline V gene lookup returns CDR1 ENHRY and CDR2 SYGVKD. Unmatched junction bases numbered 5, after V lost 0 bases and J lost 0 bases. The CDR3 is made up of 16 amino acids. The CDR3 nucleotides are TGTGCCATCAGTGAGTCTGCCGGGACTAACTCCTACGAGCAGTACTTC. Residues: CAISESAGTNSYEQYF.

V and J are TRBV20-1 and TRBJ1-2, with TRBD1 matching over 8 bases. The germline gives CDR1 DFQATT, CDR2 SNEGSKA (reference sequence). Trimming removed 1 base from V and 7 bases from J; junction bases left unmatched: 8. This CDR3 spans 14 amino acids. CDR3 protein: CSARGGQGAVGYTF. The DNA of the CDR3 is TGCAGTGCTAGAGGAGGGCAGGGGGCGGTTGGCTACACCTTC.

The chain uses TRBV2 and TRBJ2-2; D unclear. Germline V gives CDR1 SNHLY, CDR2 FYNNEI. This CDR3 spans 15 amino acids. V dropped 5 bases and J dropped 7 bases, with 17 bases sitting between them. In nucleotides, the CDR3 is TGTGCCAGCAGTCGTCAAGGGTTAATCGGCGGGGAGCTGTTTTTT. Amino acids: CASSRQGLIGGELFF.

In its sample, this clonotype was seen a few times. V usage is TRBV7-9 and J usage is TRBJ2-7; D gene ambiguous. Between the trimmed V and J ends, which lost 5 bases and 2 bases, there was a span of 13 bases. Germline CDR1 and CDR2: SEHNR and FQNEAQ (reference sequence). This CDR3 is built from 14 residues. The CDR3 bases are TGTGCCAGCAGCGGCACCTTGGACCCCTACGAGCAGTACTTC. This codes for CASSGTLDPYEQYF.

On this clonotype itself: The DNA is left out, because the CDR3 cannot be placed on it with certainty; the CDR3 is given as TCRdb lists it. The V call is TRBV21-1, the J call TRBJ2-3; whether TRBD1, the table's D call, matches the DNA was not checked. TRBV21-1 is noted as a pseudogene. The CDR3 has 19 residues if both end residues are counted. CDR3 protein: CASSKERSWAAGSTDTQYF.